This T cell receptor beta chain emerged from a study of T cell responses to AZD1222 COVID-19 vaccine. Study results and caveats: Vaccination with two AZD1222 doses was followed by a rise in Spike-specific TCR breadth and depth. Reportedly, nearly half the spike-specific TCRs target unmutated variant regions.

Second-dose schedules of about 4 or about 12 weeks were combined. The repertoire was sequenced with immunoSEQ multiplex PCR; TCRdb's copy has only in-frame clones and lacks some. Of under 170,000 clones listed, roughly 90% are singletons. To note about this clone: Its specificity is not known.

The CDR3 contains 13 residues. Per germline, CDR1 LNHDA and CDR2 SQIVND (reference sequence). V was pared by 5 bases and J by 11 bases, with 11 bases of the junction left unmatched. The chain recombines TRBV19 with TRBJ1-1; 7 nucleotides line up with TRBD1. The source is an adult who received the AZD1222 COVID-19 vaccine. Specimen: peripheral blood, collected 28 days after the second AZD1222 dose. The CDR3 region is CASSPERQGGAFF. CDR3 DNA sequence: TGTGCCAGTAGTCCCGAGAGACAGGGCGGCGCTTTCTTT.